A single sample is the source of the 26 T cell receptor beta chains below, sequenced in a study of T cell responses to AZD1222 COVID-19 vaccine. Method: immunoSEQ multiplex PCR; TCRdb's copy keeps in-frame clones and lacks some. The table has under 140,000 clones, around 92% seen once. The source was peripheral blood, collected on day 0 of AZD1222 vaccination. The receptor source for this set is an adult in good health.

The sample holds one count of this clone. The chain's CDR3 is CASSPGTGYNYEQYF. CDR3 in DNA: TGTGCCAGCTCACCAGGGACAGGATACAACTACGAGCAGTACTTC. The chain has TRBV18 and TRBJ2-7, with 8 bases matching TRBD1. Germline V gene data show CDR1 as KGHSH and CDR2 as LQKENI. The ends lost 2 bases at V and 3 bases at J; junction bases unmatched: 6. This CDR3 is 15 amino acids long.

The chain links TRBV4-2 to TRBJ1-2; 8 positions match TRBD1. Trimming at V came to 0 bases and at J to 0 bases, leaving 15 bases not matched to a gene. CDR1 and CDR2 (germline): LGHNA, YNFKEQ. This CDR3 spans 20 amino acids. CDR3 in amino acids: CASSQEPLLFRQGPNYGYTF. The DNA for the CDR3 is TGTGCCAGCAGCCAAGAGCCTCTACTGTTTAGACAGGGGCCTAACTATGGCTACACCTTC.

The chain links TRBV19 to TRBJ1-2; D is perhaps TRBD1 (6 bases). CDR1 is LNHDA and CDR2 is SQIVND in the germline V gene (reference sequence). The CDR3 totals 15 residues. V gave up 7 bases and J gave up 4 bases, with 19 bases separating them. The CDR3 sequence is CASTVGDTTRYGYTF. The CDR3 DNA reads TGTGCCAGTACCGTGGGGGACACCACCCGCTATGGCTACACCTTC.

The CDR3 bases are TGTGCCAGCAGTGTCTCAATGAACACTGAAGCTTTCTTT. This sequence encodes CASSVSMNTEAFF. The chain has TRBV27 and TRBJ1-1; D is unclear. The V gene lost 5 bases and the J gene lost 0 bases, with 7 bases spanning the gap. This CDR3 is 13 amino acids long. Germline CDR1 is MNHEY and CDR2 is SMNVEV (reference sequence).

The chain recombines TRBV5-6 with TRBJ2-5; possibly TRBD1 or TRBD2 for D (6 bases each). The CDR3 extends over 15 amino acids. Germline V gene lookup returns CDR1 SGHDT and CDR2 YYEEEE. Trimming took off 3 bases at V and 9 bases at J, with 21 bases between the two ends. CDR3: CASSSESGPRGAQYF. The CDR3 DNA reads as TGTGCCAGCAGCTCGGAATCAGGCCCGAGGGGGGCCCAGTACTTC.

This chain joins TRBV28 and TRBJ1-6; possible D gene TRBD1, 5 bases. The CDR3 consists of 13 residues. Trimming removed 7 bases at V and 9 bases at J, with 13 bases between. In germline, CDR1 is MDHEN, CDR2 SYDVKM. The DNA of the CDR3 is TGTGCCAGCACCCCGGGGGGTTTTTCACCCCTCCACTTT. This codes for CASTPGGFSPLHF.

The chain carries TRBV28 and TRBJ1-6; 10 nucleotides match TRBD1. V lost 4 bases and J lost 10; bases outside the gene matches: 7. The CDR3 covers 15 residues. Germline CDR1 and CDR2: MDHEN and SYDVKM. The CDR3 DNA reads TGTGCCAGCAGTTCCCTCGGGACAGGGGAGTCACCCCTCCACTTT. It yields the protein CASSSLGTGESPLHF.

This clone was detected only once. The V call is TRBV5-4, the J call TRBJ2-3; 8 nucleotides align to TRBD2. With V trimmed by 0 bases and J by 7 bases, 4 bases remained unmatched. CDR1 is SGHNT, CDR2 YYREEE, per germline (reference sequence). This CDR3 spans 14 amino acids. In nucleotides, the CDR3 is TGTGCCAGCAGCTTGGCGGGGGGGCAAAATACGCAGTATTTT. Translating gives CASSLAGGQNTQYF.

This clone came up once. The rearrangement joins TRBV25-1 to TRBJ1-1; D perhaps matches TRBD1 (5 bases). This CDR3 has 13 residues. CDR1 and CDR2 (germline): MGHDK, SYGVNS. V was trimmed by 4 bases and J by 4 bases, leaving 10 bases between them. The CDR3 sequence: CASSVGTGTEAFF. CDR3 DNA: TGTGCCAGCAGTGTCGGGACGGGCACTGAAGCTTTCTTT. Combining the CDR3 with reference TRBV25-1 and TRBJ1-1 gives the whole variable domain EADIYQTPRYLVIGTGKKITLECSQTMGHDKMYWYQQDPGMELHLIHYSYGVNSTEKGDLSSESTVSRIRTEHFPLTLESARPSHTSQYLCASSVGTGTEAFFGQGTRLTVV.

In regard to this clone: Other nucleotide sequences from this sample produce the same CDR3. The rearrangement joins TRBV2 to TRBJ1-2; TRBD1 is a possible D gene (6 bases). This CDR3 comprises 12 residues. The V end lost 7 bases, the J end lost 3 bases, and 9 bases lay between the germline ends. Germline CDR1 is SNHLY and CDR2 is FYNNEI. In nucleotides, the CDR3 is TGTGCCAGCATCGGGGGCGACTATGGCTACACCTTC. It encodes CASIGGDYGYTF.

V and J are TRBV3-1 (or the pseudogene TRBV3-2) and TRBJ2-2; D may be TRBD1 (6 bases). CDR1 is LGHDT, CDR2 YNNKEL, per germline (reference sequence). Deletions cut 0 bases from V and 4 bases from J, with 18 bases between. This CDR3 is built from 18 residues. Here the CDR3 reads CASSQDKRRGHSTGELFF. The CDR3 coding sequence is TGTGCCAGCAGCCAAGATAAACGCAGGGGTCATAGCACCGGGGAGCTGTTTTTT.

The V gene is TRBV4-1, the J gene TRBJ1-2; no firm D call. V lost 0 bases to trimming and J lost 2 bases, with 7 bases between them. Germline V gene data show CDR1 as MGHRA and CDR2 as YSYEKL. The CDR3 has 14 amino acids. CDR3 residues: CASSQDDRNYGYTF. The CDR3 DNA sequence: TGCGCCAGCAGCCAAGATGACCGGAACTATGGCTACACCTTC.

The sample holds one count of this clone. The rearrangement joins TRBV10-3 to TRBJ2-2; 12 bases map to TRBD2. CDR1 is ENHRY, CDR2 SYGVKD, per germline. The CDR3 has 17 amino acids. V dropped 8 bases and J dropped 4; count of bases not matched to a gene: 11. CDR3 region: CAIGRTSGELGTGELFF. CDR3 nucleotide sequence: TGTGCCATCGGCCGGACTAGCGGGGAGCTGGGCACCGGGGAGCTGTTTTTT.

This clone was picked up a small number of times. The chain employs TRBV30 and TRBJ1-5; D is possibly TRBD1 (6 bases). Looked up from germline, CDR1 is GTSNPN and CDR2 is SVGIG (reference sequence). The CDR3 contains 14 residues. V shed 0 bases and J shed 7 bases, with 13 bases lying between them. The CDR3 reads CAWSVGQGMQPQHF. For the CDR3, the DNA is TGTGCCTGGAGTGTAGGGCAGGGGATGCAGCCCCAGCATTTT.

The CDR3 region has the DNA TGTGCCAGTATTCCGCAAGACAGAGGCTATGGCTACACCTTC. Translating gives CASIPQDRGYGYTF. The chain links TRBV19 to TRBJ1-2; TRBD1 is a possible D gene (5 bases). Germline V gene data show CDR1 as LNHDA and CDR2 as SQIVND (reference sequence). This CDR3 has 14 amino acids. Deletions cut 7 bases from V and 4 bases from J, with 16 bases between.

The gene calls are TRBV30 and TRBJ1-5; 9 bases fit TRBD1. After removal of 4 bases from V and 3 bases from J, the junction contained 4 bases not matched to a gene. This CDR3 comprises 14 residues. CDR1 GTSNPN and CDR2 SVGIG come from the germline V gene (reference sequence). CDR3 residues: CAWTGTGINQPQHF. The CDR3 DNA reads TGTGCCTGGACCGGGACAGGGATCAATCAGCCCCAGCATTTT.

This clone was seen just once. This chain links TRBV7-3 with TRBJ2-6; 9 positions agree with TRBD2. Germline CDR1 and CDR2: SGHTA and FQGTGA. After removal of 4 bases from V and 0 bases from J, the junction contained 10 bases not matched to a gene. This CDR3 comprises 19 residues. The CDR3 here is CASSSLAGGLISGANVLTF. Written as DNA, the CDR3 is TGTGCCAGCAGCTCCCTCGCGGGGGGGTTGATCTCTGGGGCCAACGTCCTGACTTTC. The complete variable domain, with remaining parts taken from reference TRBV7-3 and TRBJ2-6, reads GAGVSQTPSNKVTEKGKYVELRCDPISGHTALYWYRQSLGQGPEFLIYFQGTGAADDSGLPNDRFFAVRPEGSVSTLKIQRTERGDSAVYLCASSSLAGGLISGANVLTFGAGSRLTVL.

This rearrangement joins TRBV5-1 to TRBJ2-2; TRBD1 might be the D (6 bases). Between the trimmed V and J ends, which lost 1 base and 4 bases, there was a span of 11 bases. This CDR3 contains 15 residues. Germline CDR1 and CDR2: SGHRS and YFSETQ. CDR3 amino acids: CASSLTGTGTGELFF. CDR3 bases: TGCGCCAGCAGCTTGACAGGGACGGGCACCGGGGAGCTGTTTTTT.

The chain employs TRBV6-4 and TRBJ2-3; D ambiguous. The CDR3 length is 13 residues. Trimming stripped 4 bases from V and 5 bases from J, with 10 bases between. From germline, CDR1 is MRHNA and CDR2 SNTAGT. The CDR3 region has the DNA TGTGCCAGCAGTGGAACGGCGGTAGATACGCAGTATTTT. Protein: CASSGTAVDTQYF.

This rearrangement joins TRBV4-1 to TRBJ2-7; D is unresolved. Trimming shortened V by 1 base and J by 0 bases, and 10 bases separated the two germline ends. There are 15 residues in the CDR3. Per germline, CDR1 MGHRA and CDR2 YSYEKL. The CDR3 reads CASSQAVESSYEQYF. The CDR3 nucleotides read TGCGCCAGCAGCCAAGCTGTAGAAAGCTCCTACGAGCAGTACTTC.

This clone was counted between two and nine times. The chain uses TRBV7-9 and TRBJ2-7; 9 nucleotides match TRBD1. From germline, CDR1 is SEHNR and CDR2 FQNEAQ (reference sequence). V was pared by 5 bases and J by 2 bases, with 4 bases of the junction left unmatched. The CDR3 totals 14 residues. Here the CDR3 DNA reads TGTGCCAGCAGCGGGACAGGGATGACCTACGAGCAGTACTTC. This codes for CASSGTGMTYEQYF.

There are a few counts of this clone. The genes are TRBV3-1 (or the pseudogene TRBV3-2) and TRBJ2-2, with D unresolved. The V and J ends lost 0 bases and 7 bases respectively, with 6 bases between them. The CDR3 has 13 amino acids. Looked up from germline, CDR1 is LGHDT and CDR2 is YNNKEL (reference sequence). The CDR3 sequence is CASSQEGVGELFF. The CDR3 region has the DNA TGTGCCAGCAGCCAAGAGGGTGTCGGGGAGCTGTTTTTT.

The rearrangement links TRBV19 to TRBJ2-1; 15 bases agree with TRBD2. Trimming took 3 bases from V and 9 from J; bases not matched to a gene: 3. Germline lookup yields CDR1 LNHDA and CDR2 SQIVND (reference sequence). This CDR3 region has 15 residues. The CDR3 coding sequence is TGTGCCAGTAGTATTGGACTAGCGGGGGGGAGTGAGCAGTTCTTC. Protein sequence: CASSIGLAGGSEQFF.

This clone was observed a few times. CDR3 residues: CASSLVGLRSEQYF. The CDR3 bases are TGTGCCAGCAGTCTGGTGGGCCTGCGTTCCGAGCAGTACTTC. V usage is TRBV2 and J usage is TRBJ2-7; the D is unclear. The CDR3 contains 14 residues. Trimming removed 5 bases from V and 6 bases from J, with 17 bases in between. Germline V gives CDR1 SNHLY, CDR2 FYNNEI.

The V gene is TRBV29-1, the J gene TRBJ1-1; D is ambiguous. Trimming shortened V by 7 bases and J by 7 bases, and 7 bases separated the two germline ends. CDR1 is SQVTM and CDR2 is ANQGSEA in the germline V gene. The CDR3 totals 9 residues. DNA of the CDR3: TGCAGCGCCCAAGTTGAAGCTTTCTTT. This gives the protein CSAQVEAFF.

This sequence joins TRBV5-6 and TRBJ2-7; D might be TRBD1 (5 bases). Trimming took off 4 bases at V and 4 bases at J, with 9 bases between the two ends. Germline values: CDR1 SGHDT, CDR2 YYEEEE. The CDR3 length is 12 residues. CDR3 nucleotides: TGTGCCAGCAGCATCCAGGGTTACGAGCAGTACTTC. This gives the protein CASSIQGYEQYF.